This entry lists 30 T cell receptor beta chains sequenced from one sample in a study of siplizumab effects on memory and regulatory T cells. Sequencing was performed with immunoSEQ multiplex PCR; in TCRdb, only in-frame clones are kept and a portion is missing. The data hold some 110,000 clones, with approximately 94% observed a single time. Source material: CD4+ T cells sorted from blood. These receptors all stem from a human donor in good health.

The rearrangement uses TRBV5-4 and TRBJ2-7; D unclear. The CDR3 consists of 14 residues. The germline CDR1 and CDR2 sequences are SGHNT and YYREEE (reference sequence). Trimming left V 7 bases short and J 2 bases short, with 16 bases between. DNA of the CDR3: TGTGCCAGCGAAAGGAAAGGGCAGACCTACGAGCAGTACTTC. Its protein is CASERKGQTYEQYF.

The chain joins TRBV5-1 to TRBJ2-1; perhaps TRBD1 as D (6 bases). CDR3 size: 15 residues. Germline CDR1 is SGHRS and CDR2 is YFSETQ. V dropped 1 base and J dropped 4 bases, with 12 bases sitting between them. CDR3 nucleotide sequence: TGCGCCAGCAGCTTGAGTGGACAGAGTTACAATGAGCAGTTCTTC. Protein sequence: CASSLSGQSYNEQFF.

The chain links TRBV4-1 to TRBJ1-4, with TRBD1 identical over 7 bases. The CDR3 runs to 15 residues. V dropped 2 bases and J dropped 8; count of bases not matched to a gene: 8. Germline lookup yields CDR1 MGHRA and CDR2 YSYEKL. CDR3 amino acids: CASSQLWQGGEKLFF. The DNA for the CDR3 is TGCGCCAGCAGCCAATTGTGGCAGGGGGGAGAAAAACTGTTTTTT.

V gene TRBV6-1 combines with J gene TRBJ1-6, with D unclear. Germline CDR1 and CDR2: MNHNS and SASEGT. This CDR3 is 17 amino acids long. V was pared by 0 bases and J by 4 bases, with 13 bases between. The CDR3, as DNA: TGTGCCAGCAGTGAAGCGTCCTCCGAACAGTATAATTCACCCCTCCACTTT. It translates to CASSEASSEQYNSPLHF.

The chain has TRBV5-8 and TRBJ1-2, with 7 positions matching TRBD1. The CDR3 has 14 amino acids. V shed 4 bases, J shed 2 bases, and the junction held 5 bases outside the gene matches. Germline V gene lookup returns CDR1 SGHTS and CDR2 YDEGEE. CDR3 in DNA: TGTGCCAGCAGCCGTCAGGGGGGAAACTATGGCTACACCTTC. Translation: CASSRQGGNYGYTF.

The chain joins TRBV7-9 to TRBJ1-2; the D gene is possibly TRBD1 (5 bases). The germline V gene has CDR1 SEHNR and CDR2 FQNEAQ (reference sequence). The CDR3 totals 15 residues. Trimming left V 3 bases short and J 4 bases short, with 15 bases between. Here the CDR3 DNA reads TGTGCCAGCAGCTTCTCAGTTGGGGCCCTCTATGGCTACACCTTC. It codes for CASSFSVGALYGYTF.

The chain carries TRBV18 and TRBJ2-7; D perhaps matches TRBD1 (6 bases). The CDR3 is made up of 15 amino acids. V was trimmed by 4 bases and J by 3 bases, leaving 16 bases between them. CDR1 and CDR2 (germline): KGHSH, LQKENI. The CDR3 DNA sequence: TGTGCCAGCTCACTCCAAACAGGGATTATCTACGAGCAGTACTTC. Translating gives CASSLQTGIIYEQYF.

J is TRBJ2-7 and V is TRBV10-1; D is unresolved. The CDR3 is 14 amino acids. Between the trimmed V and J ends, which lost 6 bases and 3 bases, there was a span of 15 bases. The V gene's germline CDR1 is WNHNN and CDR2 SYGVQD (reference sequence). DNA of the CDR3: TGCGCCAGCAGCCCGGACGCAGGCCGCTACGAGCAGTACTTC. As protein: CASSPDAGRYEQYF.

This chain links TRBV4-2 with TRBJ2-3; D is undetermined. CDR1 and CDR2 from the germline V gene are LGHNA and YNFKEQ. V was clipped by 1 base and J by 6 bases, with 20 bases between them. This CDR3 has 17 amino acids. CDR3 bases: TGTGCCAGCAGCCAAGTTCAGCGTGCGTCCCGTGGTGATACGCAGTATTTT. Translation gives CASSQVQRASRGDTQYF.

The chain combines TRBV4-1 with TRBJ1-2; D is unresolved. Germline CDR1 MGHRA, CDR2 YSYEKL. The CDR3 has 17 amino acids. Trimming stripped 3 bases from V and 3 bases from J, with 20 bases between. CDR3 sequence: CASSQTSSGANYYGYTF. DNA for the CDR3: TGCGCCAGCAGCCAGACTTCATCCGGAGCGAACTACTATGGCTACACCTTC.

The CDR3 sequence is CASSPGRVAGNTIYF. The CDR3 DNA reads as TGTGCCAGCAGCCCCGGACGGGTAGCTGGAAACACCATATATTTT. V gene TRBV7-9 combines with J gene TRBJ1-3, with unresolved D. V was shortened by 5 bases and J by 2 bases, with 13 bases between the two germline ends. The CDR3 totals 15 residues. CDR1 is SEHNR and CDR2 is FQNEAQ in the germline V gene (reference sequence).

This clone came up a few times. This chain uses TRBV12-5 with TRBJ2-7; no definite D call. The length of the CDR3 is 15 residues. Trimming cost V 1 base and J 0 bases, with 10 bases left between them. Germline CDR1 and CDR2: LGHNT and FRNRAP. CDR3 coding DNA: TGTGCTAGTGGTTTGGAAAGAAAGAGCTCCTACGAGCAGTACTTC. Translation gives CASGLERKSSYEQYF.

The chain joins TRBV5-4 to TRBJ2-5; D is possibly TRBD2 (5 bases). Germline CDR1 is SGHNT and CDR2 is YYREEE (reference sequence). Trimming pared 4 bases from V and 5 bases from J, leaving 18 bases between. CDR3 length: 15 residues. CDR3 DNA sequence: TGTGCCAGCAGCCTACCGGGATCCAGGTGGGAGACCCAGTACTTC. It is translated as CASSLPGSRWETQYF.

The chain carries TRBV7-2 and TRBJ2-7, with D possibly being TRBD1 (6 bases). The V end was cut by 5 bases, the J end by 0 bases, with 11 bases between. There are 14 residues in the CDR3. Germline V gene data show CDR1 as SGHTA and CDR2 as FQGNSA. CDR3 region: CASSRKDSSYEQYF. CDR3 in DNA: TGTGCCAGCAGCCGTAAGGACAGCTCCTACGAGCAGTACTTC.

V gene TRBV10-3 combines with J gene TRBJ2-5; 8 bases line up with TRBD1. The DNA end is a closer match to TRBJ2-7, so the J assignment may be wrong. CDR1 is ENHRY and CDR2 is SYGVKD in the germline V gene. The CDR3 totals 17 residues. CDR3 residues: CAISYRAGTGNSYEQYF. As DNA, the CDR3 is TGTGCCATCAGCTACAGGGCCGGGACAGGAAACTCCTACGAGCAGTACTTC.

This rearrangement joins TRBV5-5 to TRBJ2-7; a weak D match, TRBD2 (5 bases). This CDR3 has 14 residues. Trimming pared 0 bases from V and 3 bases from J, leaving 10 bases between. Germline V lookup: CDR1 SGHKS, CDR2 YYEKEE (reference sequence). CDR3 amino acids: CASSLVGADYEQYF. As DNA, the CDR3 is TGTGCCAGCAGCTTGGTAGGAGCGGACTACGAGCAGTACTTC.

V usage is TRBV5-1 and J usage is TRBJ1-1, with TRBD1 as a possible D gene (5 bases). Between the trimmed V and J ends, which lost 3 bases and 0 bases, there was a span of 6 bases. Germline CDR1 is SGHRS and CDR2 is YFSETQ. This CDR3 is built from 13 residues. The CDR3 nucleotides are TGCGCCAGCAGCTCAGGGATGAACACTGAAGCTTTCTTT. This translates into CASSSGMNTEAFF.

In this sample, this clone turned up once. This chain joins TRBV7-2 and TRBJ2-7; 8 nucleotides agree with TRBD1. Germline values: CDR1 SGHTA, CDR2 FQGNSA. J was trimmed by 9 bases and V by 5 bases; bases with no gene match: 12. This CDR3 is built from 14 residues. The DNA of the CDR3 is TGTGCCAGCAGCCTATCGGGACAGGTGTCGATGCAGTACTTC. Its protein product is CASSLSGQVSMQYF.

The chain recombines TRBV19 with TRBJ1-2; possibly TRBD1 for D (5 bases). The CDR3 has 15 amino acids. Per the germline V gene, CDR1 is LNHDA and CDR2 is SQIVND (reference sequence). The V and J ends lost 7 bases and 7 bases respectively, with 22 bases between them. The CDR3 spells CASTPAAGRGSGYTF. CDR3 DNA: TGTGCCAGTACCCCGGCGGCAGGGAGAGGGAGTGGCTACACCTTC.

This rearrangement joins TRBV5-1 to TRBJ1-1, with D unclear. Germline V gene lookup returns CDR1 SGHRS and CDR2 YFSETQ. V dropped 0 bases and J dropped 1 base, with 10 bases sitting between them. The length of the CDR3 is 15 residues. CDR3 sequence (DNA): TGCGCCAGCAGCTTGGAGGCGGGCCCGAACACTGAAGCTTTCTTT. Amino acids: CASSLEAGPNTEAFF.

This clone occurred a few times. In nucleotides, the CDR3 is TGCAGTGCTCACAATGAGCAGTTCTTC. Protein sequence: CSAHNEQFF. V is TRBV20-1 and J is TRBJ2-1; D is unclear. Germline assignment: CDR1 DFQATT and CDR2 SNEGSKA (reference sequence). This CDR3 comprises 9 residues. V lost 5 bases to trimming and J lost 5 bases, with 1 base between them.

The rearrangement links TRBV30 to TRBJ2-1, with D perhaps TRBD2 (6 bases). Trimming shortened V by 5 bases and J by 13 bases, and 15 bases separated the two germline ends. The germline gives CDR1 GTSNPN, CDR2 SVGIG (reference sequence). This CDR3 is 11 amino acids long. The CDR3 loop is CAWGSAGRQFF. CDR3 bases: TGTGCCTGGGGGAGCGCGGGACGACAGTTCTTC.

The genes are TRBV14 and TRBJ2-5, with a weak D call TRBD2 (5 bases). CDR3 length: 16 residues. The germline V gene encodes CDR1 SGHDN and CDR2 FVKESK. Trimming pared 0 bases from V and 3 bases from J, leaving 14 bases between. CDR3 coding DNA: TGTGCCAGCAGCCAAGATAGGAGGCAGAGAGAAGAGACCCAGTACTTC. This codes for CASSQDRRQREETQYF.

The gene calls are TRBV6-6 and TRBJ1-1; D gene ambiguous. The germline gives CDR1 MNHNY, CDR2 SVGAGI (reference sequence). The CDR3 is 12 residues long. V shed 4 bases and J shed 3 bases, with 6 bases lying between them. For the CDR3, the DNA is TGTGCCAGCAGTTGGGTGGACACTGAAGCTTTCTTT. This codes for CASSWVDTEAFF.

The rearrangement links TRBV5-1 to TRBJ1-6; D might be TRBD1 (5 bases). This CDR3 contains 17 residues. The germline gives CDR1 SGHRS, CDR2 YFSETQ. Trimming cost V 4 bases and J 0 bases, with 14 bases left between them. DNA for the CDR3: TGCGCCAGCAGCCGAGGGGCCCGCGGCTCCTATAATTCACCCCTCCACTTT. Amino acids: CASSRGARGSYNSPLHF.

This clone was seen once. The CDR3 loop is CASDTTGGSDETQYF. The CDR3 DNA reads TGTGCCAGCGACACGACAGGGGGCAGTGATGAGACCCAGTACTTC. The V gene is TRBV7-9, the J gene TRBJ2-5, with 10 bases identical to TRBD1. V lost 8 bases, J lost 5 bases, and 11 bases stayed unmatched. Germline CDR1 SEHNR, CDR2 FQNEAQ (reference sequence). The CDR3 is 15 amino acids. Full variable domain (outside the CDR3, taken from reference TRBV7-9 and TRBJ2-5): DTGVSQNPRHKITKRGQNVTFRCDPISEHNRLYWYRQTLGQGPEFLTYFQNEAQLEKSRLLSDRFSAERPKGSFSTLEIQRTEQGDSAMYLCASDTTGGSDETQYFGPGTRLLVL.

V gene TRBV12-5 combines with J gene TRBJ2-3, with TRBD2 as a possible D gene (5 bases). Germline V gene lookup returns CDR1 LGHNT and CDR2 FRNRAP. With 1 base removed from V and 6 bases from J, the gap between germline ends came to 14 bases. The CDR3 loop spans 15 amino acids. In nucleotides, the CDR3 is TGTGCTAGTGGTTTGGACGGACTGGAACAGGATACGCAGTATTTT. It specifies CASGLDGLEQDTQYF.

The rearrangement joins TRBV5-6 to TRBJ2-1; 11 bases match TRBD2. Germline CDR1 SGHDT, CDR2 YYEEEE. This CDR3 comprises 16 residues. Trimming at V came to 4 bases and at J to 3 bases, leaving 6 bases not matched to a gene. The CDR3 sequence is CASSTLGLAGYNEQFF. The CDR3 bases are TGTGCCAGCAGCACACTTGGACTAGCGGGCTACAATGAGCAGTTCTTC.

The chain combines TRBV4-1 with TRBJ2-5; 12 bases agree with TRBD1. CDR1 and CDR2 (germline): MGHRA, YSYEKL. The CDR3 has 15 amino acids. J gave up 5 bases and V 4 bases, and 5 bases lay outside the gene matches. CDR3 region: CASSRPGQGAETQYF. CDR3 coding DNA: TGCGCCAGCAGCCGGCCGGGACAGGGGGCGGAGACCCAGTACTTC.

The chain recombines TRBV9 with TRBJ2-7; D call uncertain. The CDR3 extends over 14 amino acids. Germline values: CDR1 SGDLS, CDR2 YYNGEE. Deletions cut 1 base from V and 5 bases from J, with 13 bases between. CDR3 in DNA: TGTGCCAGCAGCGTACGGCCCCACGACCACGAGCAGTACTTC. Translating it yields CASSVRPHDHEQYF.